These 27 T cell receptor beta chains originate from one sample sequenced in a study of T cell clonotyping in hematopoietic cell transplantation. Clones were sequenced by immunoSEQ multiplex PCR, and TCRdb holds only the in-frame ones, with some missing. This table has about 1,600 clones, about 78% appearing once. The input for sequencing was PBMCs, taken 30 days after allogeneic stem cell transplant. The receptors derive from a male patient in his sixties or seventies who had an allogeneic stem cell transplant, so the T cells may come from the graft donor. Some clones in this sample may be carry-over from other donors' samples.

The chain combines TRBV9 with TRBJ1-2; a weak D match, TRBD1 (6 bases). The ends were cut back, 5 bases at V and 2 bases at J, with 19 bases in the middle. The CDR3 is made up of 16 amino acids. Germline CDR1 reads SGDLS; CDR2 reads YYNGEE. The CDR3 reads CASSQTTGFYNYGYTF. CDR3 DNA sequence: TGTGCCAGCAGTCAAACTACAGGGTTTTACAACTATGGCTACACCTTC. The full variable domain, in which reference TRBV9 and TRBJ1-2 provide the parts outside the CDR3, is DSGVTQTPKHLITATGQRVTLRCSPRSGDLSVYWYQQSLDQGLQFLIQYYNGEERAKGNILERFSAQQFPDLHSELNLSSLELGDSALYFCASSQTTGFYNYGYTFGSGTRLTVV.

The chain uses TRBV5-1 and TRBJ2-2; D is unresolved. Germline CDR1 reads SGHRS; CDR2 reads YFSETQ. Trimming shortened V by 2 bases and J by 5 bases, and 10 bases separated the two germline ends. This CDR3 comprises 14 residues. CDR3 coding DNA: TGCGCCAGCAGCTTTTCTCTGCAGACCGGGGAGCTGTTTTTT. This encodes CASSFSLQTGELFF.

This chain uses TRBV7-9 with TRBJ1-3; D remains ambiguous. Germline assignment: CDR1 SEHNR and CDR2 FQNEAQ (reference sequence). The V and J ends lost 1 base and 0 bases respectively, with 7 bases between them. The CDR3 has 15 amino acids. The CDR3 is CASSLGSDSGNTIYF. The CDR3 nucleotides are TGTGCCAGCAGCTTAGGGTCCGACTCTGGAAACACCATATATTTT. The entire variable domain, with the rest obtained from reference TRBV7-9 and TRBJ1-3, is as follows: DTGVSQNPRHKITKRGQNVTFRCDPISEHNRLYWYRQTLGQGPEFLTYFQNEAQLEKSRLLSDRFSAERPKGSFSTLEIQRTEQGDSAMYLCASSLGSDSGNTIYFGEGSWLTVV.

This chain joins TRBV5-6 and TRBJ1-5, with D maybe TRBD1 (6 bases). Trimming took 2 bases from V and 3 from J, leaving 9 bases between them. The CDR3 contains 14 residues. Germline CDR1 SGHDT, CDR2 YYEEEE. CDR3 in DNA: TGTGCCAGCAGCTTAACAGGGTACAATCAGCCCCAGCATTTT. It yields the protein CASSLTGYNQPQHF.

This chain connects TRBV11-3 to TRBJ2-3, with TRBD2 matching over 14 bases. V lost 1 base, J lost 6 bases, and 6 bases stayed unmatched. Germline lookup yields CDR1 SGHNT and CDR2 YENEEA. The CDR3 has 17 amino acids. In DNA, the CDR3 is TGTGCCAGCAGCTTAGTAGGGACTAGCGGGAGTCTGGATACGCAGTATTTT. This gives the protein CASSLVGTSGSLDTQYF.

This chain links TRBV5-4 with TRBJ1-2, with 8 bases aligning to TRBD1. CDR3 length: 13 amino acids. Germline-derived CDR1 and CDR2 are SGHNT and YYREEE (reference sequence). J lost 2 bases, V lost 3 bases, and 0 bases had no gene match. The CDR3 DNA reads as TGTGCCAGCAGCTGGACAGGGAACTATGGCTACACCTTC. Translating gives CASSWTGNYGYTF.

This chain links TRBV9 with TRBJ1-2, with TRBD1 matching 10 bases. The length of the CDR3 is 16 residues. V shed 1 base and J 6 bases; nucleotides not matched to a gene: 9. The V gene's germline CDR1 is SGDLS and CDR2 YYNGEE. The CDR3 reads CASSVRSMDRGDGYTF. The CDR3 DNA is TGTGCCAGCAGCGTACGAAGCATGGACAGGGGGGATGGCTACACCTTC.

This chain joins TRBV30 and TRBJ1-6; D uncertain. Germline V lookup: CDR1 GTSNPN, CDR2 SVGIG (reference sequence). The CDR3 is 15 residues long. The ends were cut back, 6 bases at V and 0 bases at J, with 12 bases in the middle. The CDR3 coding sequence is TGTGCCTGTGTTTGGGGAAGCTCCTATAATTCACCCCTCCACTTT. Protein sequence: CACVWGSSYNSPLHF. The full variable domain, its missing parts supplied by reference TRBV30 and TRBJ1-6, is SQTIHQWPATLVQPVGSPLSLECTVEGTSNPNLYWYRQAAGRGLQLLFYSVGIGQISSEVPQNLSASRPQDRQFILSSKKLLLSDSGFYLCACVWGSSYNSPLHFGNGTRLTVT.

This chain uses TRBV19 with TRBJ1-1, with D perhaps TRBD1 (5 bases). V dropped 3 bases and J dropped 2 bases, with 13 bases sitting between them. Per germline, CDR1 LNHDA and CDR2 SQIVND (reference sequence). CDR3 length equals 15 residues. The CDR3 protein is CASSMGWGSNTEAFF. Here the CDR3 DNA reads TGTGCCAGTAGTATGGGGTGGGGGTCCAACACTGAAGCTTTCTTT.

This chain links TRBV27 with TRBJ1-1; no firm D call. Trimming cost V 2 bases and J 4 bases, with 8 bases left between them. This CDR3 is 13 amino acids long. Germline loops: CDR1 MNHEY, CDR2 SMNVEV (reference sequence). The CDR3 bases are TGTGCCAGCAGTTTAGGATGGTCCACTGAAGCTTTCTTT. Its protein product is CASSLGWSTEAFF.

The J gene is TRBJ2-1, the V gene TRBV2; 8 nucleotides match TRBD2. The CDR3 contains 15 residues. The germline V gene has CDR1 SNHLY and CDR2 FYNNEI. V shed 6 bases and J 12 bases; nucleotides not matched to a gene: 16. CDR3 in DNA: TGTGCCAGCAGCGACCTAGCGGGTATGCTCGGTCGGCAGTTCTTC. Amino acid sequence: CASSDLAGMLGRQFF.

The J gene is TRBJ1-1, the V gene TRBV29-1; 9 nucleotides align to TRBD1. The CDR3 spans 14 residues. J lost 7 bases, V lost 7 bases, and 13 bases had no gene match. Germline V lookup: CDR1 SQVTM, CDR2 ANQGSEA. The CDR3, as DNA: TGCAGCGACGGGGGACCGGGACAGGGAGGTGAAGCTTTCTTT. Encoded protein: CSDGGPGQGGEAFF.

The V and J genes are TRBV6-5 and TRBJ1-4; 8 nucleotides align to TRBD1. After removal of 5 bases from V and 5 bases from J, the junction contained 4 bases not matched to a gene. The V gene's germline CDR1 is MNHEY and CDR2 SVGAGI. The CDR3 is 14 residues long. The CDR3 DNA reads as TGTGCCAGCAGTACTCAGGGGGCAAATGAAAAACTGTTTTTT. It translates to CASSTQGANEKLFF.

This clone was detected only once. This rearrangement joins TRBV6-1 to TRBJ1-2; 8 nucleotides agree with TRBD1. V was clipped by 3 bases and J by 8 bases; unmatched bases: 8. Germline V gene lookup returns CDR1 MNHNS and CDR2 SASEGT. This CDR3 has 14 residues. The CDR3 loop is CASSDSAGGVGYTF. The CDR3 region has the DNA TGTGCCAGCAGTGATTCGGCAGGGGGCGTGGGCTACACCTTC.

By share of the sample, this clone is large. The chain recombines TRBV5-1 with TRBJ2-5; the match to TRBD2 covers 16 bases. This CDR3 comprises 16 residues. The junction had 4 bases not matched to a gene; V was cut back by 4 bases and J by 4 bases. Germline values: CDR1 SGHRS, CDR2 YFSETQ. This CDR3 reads CASSPGLAGGRETQYF. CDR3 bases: TGCGCCAGCAGCCCGGGACTAGCGGGAGGGCGAGAGACCCAGTACTTC. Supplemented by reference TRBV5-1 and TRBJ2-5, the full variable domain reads KAGVTQTPRYLIKTRGQQVTLSCSPISGHRSVSWYQQTPGQGLQFLFEYFSETQRNKGNFPGRFSGRQFSNSRSEMNVSTLELGDSALYLCASSPGLAGGRETQYFGPGTRLLVL.

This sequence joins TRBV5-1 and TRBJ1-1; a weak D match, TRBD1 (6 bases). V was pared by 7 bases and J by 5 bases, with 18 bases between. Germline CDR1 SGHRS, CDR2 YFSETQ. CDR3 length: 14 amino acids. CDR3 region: CASEPGGAGTEAFF. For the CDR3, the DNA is TGCGCCAGCGAACCGGGGGGGGCAGGTACTGAAGCTTTCTTT.

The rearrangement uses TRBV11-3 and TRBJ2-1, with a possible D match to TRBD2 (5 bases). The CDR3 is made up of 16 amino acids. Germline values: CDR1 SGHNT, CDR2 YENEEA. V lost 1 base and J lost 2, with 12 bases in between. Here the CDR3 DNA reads TGTGCCAGCAGCTTAGGGCCTTGGACTCCCTACAATGAGCAGTTCTTC. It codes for CASSLGPWTPYNEQFF.

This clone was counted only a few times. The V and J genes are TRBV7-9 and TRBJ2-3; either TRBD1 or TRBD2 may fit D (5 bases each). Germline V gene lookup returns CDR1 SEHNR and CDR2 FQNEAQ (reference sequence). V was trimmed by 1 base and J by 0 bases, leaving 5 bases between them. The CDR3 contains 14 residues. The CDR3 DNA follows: TGTGCCAGCAGCTTAGGGGACAGCACAGATACGCAGTATTTT. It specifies CASSLGDSTDTQYF.

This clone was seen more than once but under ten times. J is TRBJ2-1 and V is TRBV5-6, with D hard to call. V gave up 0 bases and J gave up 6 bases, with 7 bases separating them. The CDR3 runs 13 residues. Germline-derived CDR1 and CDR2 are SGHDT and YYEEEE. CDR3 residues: CASSLGASNEQFF. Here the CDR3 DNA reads TGTGCCAGCAGCTTGGGGGCTAGCAATGAGCAGTTCTTC.

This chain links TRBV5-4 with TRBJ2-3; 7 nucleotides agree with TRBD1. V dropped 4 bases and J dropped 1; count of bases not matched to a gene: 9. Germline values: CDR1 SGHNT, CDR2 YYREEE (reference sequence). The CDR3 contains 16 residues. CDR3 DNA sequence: TGTGCCAGCAGCGACAGGGTATTATCTGGCACAGATACGCAGTATTTT. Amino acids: CASSDRVLSGTDTQYF.

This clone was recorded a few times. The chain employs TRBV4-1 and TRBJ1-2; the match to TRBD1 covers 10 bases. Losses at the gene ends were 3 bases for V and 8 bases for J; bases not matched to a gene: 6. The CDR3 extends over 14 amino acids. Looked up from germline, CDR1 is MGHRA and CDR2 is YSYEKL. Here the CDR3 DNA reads TGCGCCAGCAGCCAGACAGGGGGCCTCGGAGGCTACACCTTC. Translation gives CASSQTGGLGGYTF.

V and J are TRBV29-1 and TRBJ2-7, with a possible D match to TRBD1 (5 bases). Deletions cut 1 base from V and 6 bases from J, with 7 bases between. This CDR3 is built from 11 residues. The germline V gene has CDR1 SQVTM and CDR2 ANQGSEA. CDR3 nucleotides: TGCAGCGTTGAAGTGGGGCCCGAGCAGTACTTC. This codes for CSVEVGPEQYF.

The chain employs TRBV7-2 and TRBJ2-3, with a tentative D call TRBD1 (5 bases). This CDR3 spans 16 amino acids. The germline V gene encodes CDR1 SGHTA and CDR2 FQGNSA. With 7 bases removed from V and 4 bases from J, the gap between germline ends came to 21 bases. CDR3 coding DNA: TGTGCCAGCAAGCCTTGGGGAAATAGCAGGGCAGATACGCAGTATTTT. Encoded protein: CASKPWGNSRADTQYF.

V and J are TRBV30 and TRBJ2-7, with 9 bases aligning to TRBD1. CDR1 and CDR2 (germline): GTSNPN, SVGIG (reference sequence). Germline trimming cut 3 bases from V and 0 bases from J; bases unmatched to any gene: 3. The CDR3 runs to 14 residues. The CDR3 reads CAWRRTGVSYEQYF. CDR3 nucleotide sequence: TGTGCCTGGAGGAGGACAGGGGTCTCCTACGAGCAGTACTTC.

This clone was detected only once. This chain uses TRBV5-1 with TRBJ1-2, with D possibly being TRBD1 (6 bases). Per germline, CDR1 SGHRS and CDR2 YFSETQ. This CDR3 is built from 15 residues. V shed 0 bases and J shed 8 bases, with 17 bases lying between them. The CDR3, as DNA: TGCGCCAGCAGCTTGGTGGCGGACAGAGTAATGGGCTACACCTTC. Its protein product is CASSLVADRVMGYTF.

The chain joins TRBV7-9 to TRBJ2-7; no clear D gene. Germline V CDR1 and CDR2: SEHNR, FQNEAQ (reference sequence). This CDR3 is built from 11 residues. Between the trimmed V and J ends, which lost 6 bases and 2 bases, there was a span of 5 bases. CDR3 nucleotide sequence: TGTGCCAGCAGTCGAGCCTACGAGCAGTACTTC. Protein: CASSRAYEQYF.

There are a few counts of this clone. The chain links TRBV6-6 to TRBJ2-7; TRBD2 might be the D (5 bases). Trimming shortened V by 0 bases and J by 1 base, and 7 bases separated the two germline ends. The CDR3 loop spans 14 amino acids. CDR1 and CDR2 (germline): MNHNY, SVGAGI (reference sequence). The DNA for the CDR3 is TGTGCCAGCAGTTACTCGGGAGTGTCCTACGAGCAGTACTTC. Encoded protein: CASSYSGVSYEQYF.